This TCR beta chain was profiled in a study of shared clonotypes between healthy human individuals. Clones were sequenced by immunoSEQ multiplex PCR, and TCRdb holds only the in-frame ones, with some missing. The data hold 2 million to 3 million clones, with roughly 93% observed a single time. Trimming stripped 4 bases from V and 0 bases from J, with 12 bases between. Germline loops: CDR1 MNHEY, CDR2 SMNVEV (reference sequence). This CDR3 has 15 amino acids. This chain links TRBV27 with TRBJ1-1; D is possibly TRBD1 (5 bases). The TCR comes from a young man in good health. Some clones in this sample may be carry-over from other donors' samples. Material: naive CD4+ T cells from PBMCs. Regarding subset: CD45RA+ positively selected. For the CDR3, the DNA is TGTGCCAGCAGTTACGGGGGGACGGTGAACACTGAAGCTTTCTTT. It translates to CASSYGGTVNTEAFF.